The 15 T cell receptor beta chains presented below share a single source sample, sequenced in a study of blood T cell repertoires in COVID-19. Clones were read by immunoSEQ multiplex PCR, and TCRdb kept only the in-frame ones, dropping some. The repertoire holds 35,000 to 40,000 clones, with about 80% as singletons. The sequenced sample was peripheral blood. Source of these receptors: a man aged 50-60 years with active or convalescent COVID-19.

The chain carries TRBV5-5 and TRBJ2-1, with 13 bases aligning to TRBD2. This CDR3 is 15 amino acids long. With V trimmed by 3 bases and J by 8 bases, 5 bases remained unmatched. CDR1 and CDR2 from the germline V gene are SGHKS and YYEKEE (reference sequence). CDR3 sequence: CASSSGTSGTYEQFF. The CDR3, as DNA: TGTGCCAGCAGCTCCGGGACTAGCGGGACCTATGAGCAGTTCTTC. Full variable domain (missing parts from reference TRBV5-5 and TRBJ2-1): DAGVTQSPTHLIKTRGQQVTLRCSPISGHKSVSWYQQVLGQGPQFIFQYYEKEERGRGNFPDRFSARQFPNYSSELNVNALLLGDSALYLCASSSGTSGTYEQFFGPGTRLTVL.

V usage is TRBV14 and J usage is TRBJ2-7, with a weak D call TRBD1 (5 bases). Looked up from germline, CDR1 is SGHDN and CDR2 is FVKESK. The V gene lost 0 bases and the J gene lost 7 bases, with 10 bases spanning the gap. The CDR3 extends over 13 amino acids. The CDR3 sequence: CASSQEQAGEQYF. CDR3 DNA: TGTGCCAGCAGCCAAGAACAGGCAGGGGAGCAGTACTTC.

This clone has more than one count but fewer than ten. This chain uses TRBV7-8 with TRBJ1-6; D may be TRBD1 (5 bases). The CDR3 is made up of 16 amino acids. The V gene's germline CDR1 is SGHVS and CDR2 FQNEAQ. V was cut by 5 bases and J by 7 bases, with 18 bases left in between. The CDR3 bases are TGTGCCAGCAGCCCGGGAGGTAGGGGAGGGAATTCACCCCTCCACTTT. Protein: CASSPGGRGGNSPLHF.

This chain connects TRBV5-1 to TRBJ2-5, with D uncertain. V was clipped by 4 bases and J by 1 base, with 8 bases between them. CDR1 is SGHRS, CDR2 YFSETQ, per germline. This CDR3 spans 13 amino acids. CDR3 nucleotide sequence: TGCGCCAGCAGCACGCCGGGCCAAGAGACCCAGTACTTC. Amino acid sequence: CASSTPGQETQYF.

The CDR3 is CASSLMGPPSSYEQYF. Written as DNA, the CDR3 is TGTGCCAGCAGCTTAATGGGGCCCCCGAGCTCCTACGAGCAGTACTTC. The chain couples TRBV7-3 to TRBJ2-7; D is possibly TRBD1 (5 bases). Germline CDR1 SGHTA, CDR2 FQGTGA. This CDR3 is 16 amino acids long. Trimming shortened V by 1 base and J by 0 bases, and 13 bases separated the two germline ends.

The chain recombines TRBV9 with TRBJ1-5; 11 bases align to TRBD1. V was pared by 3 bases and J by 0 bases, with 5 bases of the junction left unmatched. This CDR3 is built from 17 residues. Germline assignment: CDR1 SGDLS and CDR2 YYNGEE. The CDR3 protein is CASSGGTGGNSNQPQHF. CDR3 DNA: TGTGCCAGCAGCGGTGGGACAGGGGGAAATAGCAATCAGCCCCAGCATTTT.

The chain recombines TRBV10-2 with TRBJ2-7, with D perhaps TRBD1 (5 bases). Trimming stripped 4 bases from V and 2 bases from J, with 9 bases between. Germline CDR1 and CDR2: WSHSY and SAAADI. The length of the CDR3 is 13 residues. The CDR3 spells CASSVKGPYEQYF. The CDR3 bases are TGCGCCAGCAGTGTAAAGGGGCCCTACGAGCAGTACTTC.

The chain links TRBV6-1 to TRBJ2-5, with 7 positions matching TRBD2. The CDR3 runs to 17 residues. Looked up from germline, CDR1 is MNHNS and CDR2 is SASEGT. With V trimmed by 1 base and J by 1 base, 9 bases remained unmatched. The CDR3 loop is CASSEGPPTSSQETQYF. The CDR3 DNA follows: TGTGCCAGCAGTGAAGGCCCCCCGACTAGCAGCCAAGAGACCCAGTACTTC.

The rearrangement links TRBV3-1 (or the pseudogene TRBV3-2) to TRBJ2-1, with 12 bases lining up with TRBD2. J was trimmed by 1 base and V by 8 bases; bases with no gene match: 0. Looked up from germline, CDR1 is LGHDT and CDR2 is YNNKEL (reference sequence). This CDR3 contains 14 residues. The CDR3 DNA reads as TGTGCCAGCGGGACTAGCGGGTCCTACAATGAGCAGTTCTTC. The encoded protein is CASGTSGSYNEQFF.

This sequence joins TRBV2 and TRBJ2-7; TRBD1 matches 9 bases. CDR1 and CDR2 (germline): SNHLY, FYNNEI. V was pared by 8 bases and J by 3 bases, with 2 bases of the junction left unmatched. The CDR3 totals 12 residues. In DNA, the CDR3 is TGTGCCAGCGGGGGACAGGGCTACGAGCAGTACTTC. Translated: CASGGQGYEQYF.

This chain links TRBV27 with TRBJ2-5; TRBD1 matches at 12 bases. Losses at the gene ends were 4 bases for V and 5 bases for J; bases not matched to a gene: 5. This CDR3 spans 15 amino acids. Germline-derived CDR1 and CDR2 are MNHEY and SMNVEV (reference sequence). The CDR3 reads CASSWGQGAGETQYF. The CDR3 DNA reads TGTGCCAGCAGTTGGGGACAGGGGGCAGGGGAGACCCAGTACTTC.

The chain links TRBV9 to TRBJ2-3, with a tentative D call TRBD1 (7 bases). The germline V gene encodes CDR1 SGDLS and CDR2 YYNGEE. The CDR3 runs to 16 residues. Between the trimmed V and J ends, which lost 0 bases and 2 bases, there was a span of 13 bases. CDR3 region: CASSVEGAGNTDTQYF. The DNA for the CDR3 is TGTGCCAGCAGCGTAGAGGGGGCGGGGAACACAGATACGCAGTATTTT.

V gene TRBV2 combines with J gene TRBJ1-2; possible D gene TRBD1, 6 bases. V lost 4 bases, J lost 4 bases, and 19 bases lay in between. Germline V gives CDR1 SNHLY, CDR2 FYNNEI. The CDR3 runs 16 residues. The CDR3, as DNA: TGTGCCAGCAGTGTTGGAGGGGGGGACGGGGCCTATGGCTACACCTTC. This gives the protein CASSVGGGDGAYGYTF.

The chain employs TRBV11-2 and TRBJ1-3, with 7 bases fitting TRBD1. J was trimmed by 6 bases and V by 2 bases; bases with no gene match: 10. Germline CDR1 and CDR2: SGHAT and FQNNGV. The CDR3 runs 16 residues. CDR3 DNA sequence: TGTGCCAGCAGCTTACTGGTAGGGGGCGCAGAAAACACCATATATTTT. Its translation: CASSLLVGGAENTIYF.

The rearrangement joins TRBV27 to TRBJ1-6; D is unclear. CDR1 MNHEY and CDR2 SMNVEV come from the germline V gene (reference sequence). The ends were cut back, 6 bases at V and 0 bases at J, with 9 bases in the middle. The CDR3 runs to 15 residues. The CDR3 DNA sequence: TGTGCCAGCAGCCTATCCTCCTCCTATAATTCACCCCTCCACTTT. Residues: CASSLSSSYNSPLHF.